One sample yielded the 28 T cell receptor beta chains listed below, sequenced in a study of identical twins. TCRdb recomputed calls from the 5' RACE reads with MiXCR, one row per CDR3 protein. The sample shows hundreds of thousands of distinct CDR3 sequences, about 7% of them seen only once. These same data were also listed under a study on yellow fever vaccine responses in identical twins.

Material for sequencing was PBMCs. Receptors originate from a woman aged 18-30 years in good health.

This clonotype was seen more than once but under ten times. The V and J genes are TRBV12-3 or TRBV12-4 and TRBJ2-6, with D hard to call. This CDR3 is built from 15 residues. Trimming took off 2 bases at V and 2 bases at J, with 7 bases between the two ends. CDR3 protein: CASSLRKAGANVLTF. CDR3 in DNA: TGTGCCAGCAGTTTACGGAAGGCTGGGGCCAACGTCCTGACTTTC.

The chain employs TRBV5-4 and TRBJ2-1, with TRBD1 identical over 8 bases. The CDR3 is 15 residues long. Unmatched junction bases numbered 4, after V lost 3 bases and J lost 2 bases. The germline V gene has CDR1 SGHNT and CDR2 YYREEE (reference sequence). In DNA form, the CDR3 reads TGTGCCAGCAGCTCGCAGGGGGCAGCCTACAATGAGCAGTTCTTC. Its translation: CASSSQGAAYNEQFF.

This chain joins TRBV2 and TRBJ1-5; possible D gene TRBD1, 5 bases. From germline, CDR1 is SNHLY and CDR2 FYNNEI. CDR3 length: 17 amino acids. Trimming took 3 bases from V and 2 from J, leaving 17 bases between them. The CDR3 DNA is TGTGCCAGCAGTGATTCCCTAAGGTTGGGGGGCAATCAGCCCCAGCATTTT. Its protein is CASSDSLRLGGNQPQHF.

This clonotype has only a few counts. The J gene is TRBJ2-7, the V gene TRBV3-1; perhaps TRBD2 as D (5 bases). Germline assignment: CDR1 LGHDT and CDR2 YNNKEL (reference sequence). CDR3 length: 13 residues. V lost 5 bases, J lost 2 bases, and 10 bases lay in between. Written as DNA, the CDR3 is TGTGCCAGCAGCAAAGGGAGTACCTACGAGCAGTACTTC. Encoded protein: CASSKGSTYEQYF.

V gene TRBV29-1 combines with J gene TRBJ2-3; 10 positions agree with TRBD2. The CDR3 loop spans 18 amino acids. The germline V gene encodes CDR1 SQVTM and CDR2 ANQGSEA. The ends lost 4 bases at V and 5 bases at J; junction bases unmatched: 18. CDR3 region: CSVGFHEGAGGPGDTQYF. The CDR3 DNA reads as TGCAGCGTTGGGTTCCATGAAGGAGCGGGGGGGCCGGGAGATACGCAGTATTTT.

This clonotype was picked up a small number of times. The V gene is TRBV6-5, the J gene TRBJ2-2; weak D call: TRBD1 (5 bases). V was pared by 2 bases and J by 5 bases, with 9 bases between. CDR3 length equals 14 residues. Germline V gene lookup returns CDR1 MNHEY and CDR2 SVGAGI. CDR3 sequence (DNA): TGTGCCAGCAGTTACCGACAGCATACCGGGGAGCTGTTTTTT. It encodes CASSYRQHTGELFF.

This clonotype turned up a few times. CDR3 in DNA: TGTGCCAGCAGGGGGGGTTTCGGTGAGACCCAGTACTTC. It translates to CASRGGFGETQYF. The rearrangement uses TRBV2 and TRBJ2-5; D is possibly TRBD2 (6 bases). Germline V gives CDR1 SNHLY, CDR2 FYNNEI. V was trimmed by 6 bases and J by 5 bases, leaving 13 bases between them. The CDR3 contains 13 residues.

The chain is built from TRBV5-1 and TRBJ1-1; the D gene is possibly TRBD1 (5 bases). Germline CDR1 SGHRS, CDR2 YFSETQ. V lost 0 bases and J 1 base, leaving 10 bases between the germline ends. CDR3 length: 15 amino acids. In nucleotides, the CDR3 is TGCGCCAGCAGCTTGGGGGGCGTGCGGAACACTGAAGCTTTCTTT. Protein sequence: CASSLGGVRNTEAFF.

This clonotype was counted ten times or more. CDR3 in DNA: TGCAGTGCTAGCCCTGGGACTAGCGGGTCTATTTTCTACAATGAGCAGTTCTTC. It translates to CSASPGTSGSIFYNEQFF. The genes are TRBV20-1 and TRBJ2-1, with 12 bases matching TRBD2. The trim removed 3 bases at V and 3 bases at J, leaving 12 bases unmatched. The germline CDR1 and CDR2 sequences are DFQATT and SNEGSKA (reference sequence). The CDR3 spans 18 residues.

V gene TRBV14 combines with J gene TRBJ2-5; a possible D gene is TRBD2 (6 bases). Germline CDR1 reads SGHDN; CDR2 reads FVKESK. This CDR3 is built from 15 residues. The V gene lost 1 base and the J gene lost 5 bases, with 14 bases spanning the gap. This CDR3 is CASSQGVHRGETQYF. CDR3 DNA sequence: TGTGCCAGCAGCCAAGGAGTTCACCGGGGGGAGACCCAGTACTTC.

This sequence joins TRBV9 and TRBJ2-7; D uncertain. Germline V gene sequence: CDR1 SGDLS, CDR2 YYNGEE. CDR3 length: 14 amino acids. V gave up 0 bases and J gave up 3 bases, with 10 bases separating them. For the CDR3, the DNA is TGTGCCAGCAGCGTAGAAGTAGGAAGCTACGAGCAGTACTTC. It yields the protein CASSVEVGSYEQYF.

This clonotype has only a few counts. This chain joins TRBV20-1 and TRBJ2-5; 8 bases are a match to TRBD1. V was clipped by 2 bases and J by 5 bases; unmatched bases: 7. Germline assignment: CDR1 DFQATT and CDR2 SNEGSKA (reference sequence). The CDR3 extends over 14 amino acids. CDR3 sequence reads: CSARIGQGEETQYF. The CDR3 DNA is TGCAGTGCTAGAATTGGACAGGGAGAGGAGACCCAGTACTTC.

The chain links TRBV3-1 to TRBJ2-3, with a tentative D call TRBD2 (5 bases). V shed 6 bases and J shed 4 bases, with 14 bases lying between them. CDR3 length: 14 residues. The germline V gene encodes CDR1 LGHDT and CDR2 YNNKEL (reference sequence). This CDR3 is CASRKWGAADTQYF. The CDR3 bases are TGTGCCAGCAGAAAGTGGGGAGCGGCAGATACGCAGTATTTT.

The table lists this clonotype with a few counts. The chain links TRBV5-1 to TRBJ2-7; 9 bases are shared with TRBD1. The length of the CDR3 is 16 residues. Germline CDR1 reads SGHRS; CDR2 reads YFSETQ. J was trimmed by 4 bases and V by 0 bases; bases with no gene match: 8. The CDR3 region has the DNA TGCGCCAGCAGCTTGGAAACCGGGACAGGGCAGTACGAGCAGTACGTC. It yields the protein CASSLETGTGQYEQYV.

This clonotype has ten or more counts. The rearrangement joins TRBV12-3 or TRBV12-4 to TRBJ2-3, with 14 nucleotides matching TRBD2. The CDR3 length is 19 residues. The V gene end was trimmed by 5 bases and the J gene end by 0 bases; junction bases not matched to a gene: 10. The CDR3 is CASSVRTSGRRLSTDTQYF. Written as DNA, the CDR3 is TGTGCCAGCAGTGTTAGGACTAGCGGGAGGAGGCTCAGCACAGATACGCAGTATTTT.

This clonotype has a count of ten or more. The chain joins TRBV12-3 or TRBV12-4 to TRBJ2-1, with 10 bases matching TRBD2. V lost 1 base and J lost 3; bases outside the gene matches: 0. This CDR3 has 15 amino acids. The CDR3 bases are TGTGCCAGCAGTTTAGGGACTAGCGGCTACAATGAGCAGTTCTTC. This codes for CASSLGTSGYNEQFF.

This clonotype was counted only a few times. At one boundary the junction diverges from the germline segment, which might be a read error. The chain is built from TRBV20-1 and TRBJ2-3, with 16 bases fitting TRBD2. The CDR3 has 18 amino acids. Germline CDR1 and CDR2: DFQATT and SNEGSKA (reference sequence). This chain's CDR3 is CRARGTSGREGVTDTQYF. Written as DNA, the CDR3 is TGCAGGGCTAGGGGGACTAGCGGGAGGGAGGGGGTCACAGATACGCAGTATTTT.

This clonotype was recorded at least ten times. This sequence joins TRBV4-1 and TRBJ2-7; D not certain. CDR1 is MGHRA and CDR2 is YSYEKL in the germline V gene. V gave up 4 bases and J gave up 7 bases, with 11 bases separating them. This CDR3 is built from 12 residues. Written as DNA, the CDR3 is TGCGCCAGCAGCCGACCTAACTTGGAGCAGTACTTC. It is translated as CASSRPNLEQYF.

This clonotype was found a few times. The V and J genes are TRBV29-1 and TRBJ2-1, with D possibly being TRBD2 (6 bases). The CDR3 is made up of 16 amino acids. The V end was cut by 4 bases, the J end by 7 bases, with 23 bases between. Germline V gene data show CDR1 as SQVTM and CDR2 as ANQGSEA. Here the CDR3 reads CSVGPPGLSWGNEQFF. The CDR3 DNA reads TGCAGCGTTGGTCCTCCGGGACTCAGTTGGGGGAATGAGCAGTTCTTC.

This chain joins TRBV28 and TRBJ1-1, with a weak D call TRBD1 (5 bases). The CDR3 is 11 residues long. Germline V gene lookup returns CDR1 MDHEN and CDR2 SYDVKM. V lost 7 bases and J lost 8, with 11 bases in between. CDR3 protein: CASKGRLEAFF. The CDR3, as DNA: TGTGCCAGCAAGGGACGGCTAGAAGCTTTCTTT.

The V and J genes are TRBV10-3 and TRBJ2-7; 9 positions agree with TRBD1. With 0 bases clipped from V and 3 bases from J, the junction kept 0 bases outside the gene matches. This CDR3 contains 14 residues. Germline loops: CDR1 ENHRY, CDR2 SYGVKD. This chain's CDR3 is CAISESDRGYEQYF. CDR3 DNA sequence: TGTGCCATCAGTGAGTCGGACAGGGGCTACGAGCAGTACTTC.

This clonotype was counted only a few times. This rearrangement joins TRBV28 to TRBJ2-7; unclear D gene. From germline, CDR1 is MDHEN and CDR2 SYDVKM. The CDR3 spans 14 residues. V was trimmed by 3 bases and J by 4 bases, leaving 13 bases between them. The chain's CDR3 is CASSFVYKPYEQYV. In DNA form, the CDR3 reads TGTGCCAGCAGTTTCGTCTACAAACCTTACGAGCAGTACGTC.

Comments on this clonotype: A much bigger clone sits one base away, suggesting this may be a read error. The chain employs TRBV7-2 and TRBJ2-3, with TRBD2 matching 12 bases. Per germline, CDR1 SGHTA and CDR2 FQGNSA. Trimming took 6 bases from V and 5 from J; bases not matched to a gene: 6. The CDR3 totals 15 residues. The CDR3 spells CASRRTSGTIDTQYF. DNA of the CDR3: TGTGCCAGCAGGAGGACTAGCGGGACCATAGATACGCAGTATTTT.

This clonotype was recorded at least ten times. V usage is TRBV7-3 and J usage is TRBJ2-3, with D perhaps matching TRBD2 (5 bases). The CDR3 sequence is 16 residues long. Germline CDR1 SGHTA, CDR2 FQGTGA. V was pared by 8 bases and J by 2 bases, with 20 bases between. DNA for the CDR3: TGTGCCAGCCCCGAGGTTGTGGGAGCGGTCACAGATACGCAGTATTTT. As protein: CASPEVVGAVTDTQYF.

The CDR3 region has the DNA TGCGCCAGCAGCGTGGGGTATGGACAGGGGTTAGCTGAGCAGTTCTTC. This encodes CASSVGYGQGLAEQFF. The chain is built from TRBV5-1 and TRBJ2-1; 9 bases line up with TRBD1. Per germline, CDR1 SGHRS and CDR2 YFSETQ. This CDR3 spans 16 amino acids. V was pared by 4 bases and J by 9 bases, with 14 bases of the junction left unmatched.

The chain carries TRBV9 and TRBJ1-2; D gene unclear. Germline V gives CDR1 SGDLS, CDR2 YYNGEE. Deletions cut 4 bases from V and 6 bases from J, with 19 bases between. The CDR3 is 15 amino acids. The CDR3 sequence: CASSPSRVISHGYTF. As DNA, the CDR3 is TGTGCCAGCAGCCCTTCGAGGGTGATTTCCCATGGCTACACCTTC.

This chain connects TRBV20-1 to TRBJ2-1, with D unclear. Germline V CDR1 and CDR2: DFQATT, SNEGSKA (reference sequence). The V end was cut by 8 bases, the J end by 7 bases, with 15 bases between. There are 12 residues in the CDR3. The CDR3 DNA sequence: TGCAGTCCTCAGTGGCTTGGGAATGAGCAGTTCTTC. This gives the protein CSPQWLGNEQFF.

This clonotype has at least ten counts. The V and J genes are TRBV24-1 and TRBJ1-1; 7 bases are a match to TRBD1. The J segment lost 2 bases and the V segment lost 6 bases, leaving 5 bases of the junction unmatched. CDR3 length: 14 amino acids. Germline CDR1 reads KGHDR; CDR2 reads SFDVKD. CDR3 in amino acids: CATSRTGANTEAFF. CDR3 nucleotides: TGTGCCACCAGTCGGACAGGAGCAAACACTGAAGCTTTCTTT.